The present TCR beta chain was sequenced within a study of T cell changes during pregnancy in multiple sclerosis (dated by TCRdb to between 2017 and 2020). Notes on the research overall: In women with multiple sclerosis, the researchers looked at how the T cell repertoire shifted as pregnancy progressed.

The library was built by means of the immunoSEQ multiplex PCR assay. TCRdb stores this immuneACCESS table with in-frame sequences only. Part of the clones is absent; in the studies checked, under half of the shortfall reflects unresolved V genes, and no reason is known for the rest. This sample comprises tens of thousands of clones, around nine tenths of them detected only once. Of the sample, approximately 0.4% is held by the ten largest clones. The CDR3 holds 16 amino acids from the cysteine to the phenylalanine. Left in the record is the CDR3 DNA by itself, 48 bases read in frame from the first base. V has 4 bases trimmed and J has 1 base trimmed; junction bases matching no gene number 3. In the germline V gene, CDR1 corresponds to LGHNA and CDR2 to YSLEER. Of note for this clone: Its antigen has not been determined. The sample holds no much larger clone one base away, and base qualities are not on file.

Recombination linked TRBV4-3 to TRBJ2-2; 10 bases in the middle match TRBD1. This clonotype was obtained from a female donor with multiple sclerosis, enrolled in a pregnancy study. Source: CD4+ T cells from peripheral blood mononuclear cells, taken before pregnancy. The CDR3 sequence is CASSPGDRGNTGELFF. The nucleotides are TGCGCCAGCAGCCCGGGGGACAGGGGGAACACCGGGGAGCTGTTTTTT.